This T cell receptor (beta chain) was found in a study of post-analysis software for immune sequencing data. Study information: Recorded subtypes: relapsing-remitting, secondary progressive, progressive-relapsing; some patients unannotated.

Study results and limitations: With TRBV5-6, TRBV5-1 and TRBV20-1 included, about five TRBV segments were more frequent in patients than in controls.

Incorporated into the TCR beta cDNA libraries were unique molecular identifiers, which served to reduce PCR and sequencing biases. The yield from roughly 1 to 10 million T cells was around 500,000 cDNA molecules in total. One entry per CDR3 protein results from TCRdb running MiXCR on the PCR reads. The sample records some 690,000 distinct CDR3 sequences, approximately 59% being singletons. On this clonotype: Its antigen is currently unknown.

Germline values: CDR1 SEHNR, CDR2 FQNEAQ (reference sequence). The CDR3 sequence is 14 residues long. This TCR came from a girl aged 2 to 9 with multiple sclerosis. The sample taken for sequencing was blood. This rearrangement joins TRBV7-9 to TRBJ2-7; D is undetermined. The DNA end favors TRBJ2-5, so the J call may be wrong. The CDR3 nucleotides read TGTGCCAGCAGCTTTATCACCGACCAAGAGACCCAGTACTTC. Residues: CASSFITDQETQYF.